These 26 T cell receptor beta chains were all obtained from the same sample, sequenced in a study of T cell clonality in common variable immunodeficiency. TCRdb keeps only in-frame clones here, not all; method: immunoSEQ multiplex PCR. The repertoire shows about 50,000 clones, none seen only once; the top ten take about 2%. Specimen: peripheral blood mononuclear cells. The receptors were sampled from a person aged 18 to 70 in good health.

The sample holds many counts of this clone. Read data end 3 residues before the CDR3 end; the end is taken from the germline J gene. This chain links TRBV20-1 with TRBJ2-1, with D perhaps matching TRBD2 (6 bases). The length of the CDR3 is 17 residues. Germline CDR1 is DFQATT and CDR2 is SNEGSKA (reference sequence). The V and J ends lost 3 bases and 3 bases respectively, with 21 bases between them. The sequenced CDR3 bases are TGCAGTGCTAGGCGGGGCCCCATGGCGGTCCTCTACAATGAG. Protein: CSARRGPMAVLYNE. The full-length CDR3 reads as CSARRGPMAVLYNEQFF.

This clone was recorded many times. Read sequence stops 3 residues before the CDR3 end, and the germline J gene provides the missing end. This rearrangement joins TRBV5-1 to TRBJ2-1; 8 nucleotides match TRBD2. J was trimmed by 9 bases and V by 1 base; bases with no gene match: 6. This CDR3 contains 14 residues. CDR1 is SGHRS and CDR2 is YFSETQ in the germline V gene. The part of the CDR3 DNA that was read is TGCGCCAGCAGCTTGATTAGCGGGACTCTTGAG. This translates into CASSLISGTLE. The whole CDR3 sequence reads CASSLISGTLEQFF. Drawing the rest from reference TRBV5-1 and TRBJ2-1, the complete variable domain is KAGVTQTPRYLIKTRGQQVTLSCSPISGHRSVSWYQQTPGQGLQFLFEYFSETQRNKGNFPGRFSGRQFSNSRSEMNVSTLELGDSALYLCASSLISGTLEQFFGPGTRLTVL.

Many counts were recorded for this clone. The read ends 3 residues early relative to the CDR3; the germline J gene fills the gap. The chain is built from TRBV2 and TRBJ2-3, with TRBD2 matching 11 bases. This CDR3 is built from 17 residues. V trimming: 5 bases; J trimming: 0 bases; junction bases outside the gene matches: 7. CDR1 is SNHLY and CDR2 is FYNNEI in the germline V gene. The CDR3 DNA, read in part, is TGTGCCAGCAGTAGACTAGCGGGACGCACTAGCACAGATACG. This encodes CASSRLAGRTSTDT. The full-length CDR3 reads as CASSRLAGRTSTDTQYF.

This clone was recorded at least ten times. The read gets to within 3 residues of the CDR3 end, and the germline J gene fills in the rest. V gene TRBV2 combines with J gene TRBJ2-5, with no clear D. The CDR3 is 13 amino acids. V gave up 4 bases and J gave up 4 bases, with 10 bases separating them. Germline-derived CDR1 and CDR2 are SNHLY and FYNNEI. Incomplete CDR3 DNA: TGTGCCAGCAGTGCTTTCAAGGGAGAGACC. Translated: CASSAFKGET. The complete CDR3 protein is CASSAFKGETQYF.

This clone was observed many times. The CDR3 end is not reached by the read, which stops 3 residues before it; the germline J gene fills it in. The J gene is TRBJ2-7, the V gene TRBV5-1; TRBD1 matches at 12 bases. The J segment lost 5 bases and the V segment lost 4 bases, leaving 7 bases of the junction unmatched. Per the germline V gene, CDR1 is SGHRS and CDR2 is YFSETQ. This CDR3 comprises 15 residues. The chain's CDR3 is CASSPEGQGAHEQYF. The covered CDR3 bases are TGCGCCAGCAGCCCGGAGGGACAGGGGGCCCACGAG.

At least ten counts were recorded for this clone. The read is 3 residues too short to cover the CDR3 end, so that end is filled in from the germline J gene. The chain combines TRBV18 with TRBJ1-1; D call uncertain. V was trimmed by 6 bases and J by 2 bases, leaving 10 bases between them. CDR3 length equals 13 residues. The germline V gene encodes CDR1 KGHSH and CDR2 LQKENI. The CDR3 bases that were read are TGTGCCAGCTCCCCCGAGCCTAACACTGAA. It encodes CASSPEPNTE. The complete CDR3 sequence is CASSPEPNTEAFF. The full variable domain, its missing parts supplied by reference TRBV18 and TRBJ1-1, is NAGVMQNPRHLVRRRGQEARLRCSPMKGHSHVYWYRQLPEEGLKFMVYLQKENIIDESGMPKERFSAEFPKEGPSILRIQQVVRGDSAAYFCASSPEPNTEAFFGQGTRLTVV.

As to this clone: The read ends 3 residues before the CDR3 terminus; that terminus is restored from the germline J gene. The chain recombines TRBV2 with TRBJ1-2; TRBD1 agrees at 7 bases. The CDR3 totals 14 residues. Germline V lookup: CDR1 SNHLY, CDR2 FYNNEI. V was pared by 6 bases and J by 1 base, with 5 bases of the junction left unmatched. CDR3 DNA, as far as it was read: TGTGCCAGCAGCGGGGACAGAGTTAACTATGGC. It translates to CASSGDRVNYG. The full CDR3 protein reads CASSGDRVNYGYTF.

This clone occurred a few times. The CDR3 extends 3 residues past the end of the read, so its final part is completed from the germline J gene. The chain is built from TRBV19 and TRBJ1-1, with 7 bases matching TRBD1. The junction had 8 bases not matched to a gene; V was cut back by 4 bases and J by 3 bases. Germline V gene lookup returns CDR1 LNHDA and CDR2 SQIVND (reference sequence). The CDR3 covers 15 residues. Incomplete CDR3 DNA: TGTGCCAGTAGTAGGAAGGACAGGCGATACACTGAA. As protein: CASSRKDRRYTE. The entire CDR3 protein is CASSRKDRRYTEAFF.

This clone was seen many times. The read terminates 3 residues before the CDR3 end, so the remaining end is supplied by the germline J gene. The chain combines TRBV20-1 with TRBJ2-1; TRBD2 matches 10 bases. This CDR3 comprises 17 residues. After removal of 3 bases from V and 5 bases from J, the junction contained 13 bases not matched to a gene. The germline V gene encodes CDR1 DFQATT and CDR2 SNEGSKA (reference sequence). The sequenced CDR3 bases are TGCAGTGCTAGGGCGGGGGGTCTAGCGGGGGCTCACAATGAG. Its translation: CSARAGGLAGAHNE. The whole CDR3 sequence reads CSARAGGLAGAHNEQFF.

This clone was seen repeatedly, ten times or more. The CDR3 is cut off 3 residues early in the read; its end comes from the germline J gene. The chain recombines TRBV2 with TRBJ2-7; D remains ambiguous. Trimming shortened V by 8 bases and J by 1 base, and 6 bases separated the two germline ends. CDR1 SNHLY and CDR2 FYNNEI come from the germline V gene. CDR3 size: 11 residues. The sequenced part of the CDR3 DNA is TGTGCCAGCTTACTTTCCTACGAG. Its translation is CASLLSYE. In full, the CDR3 is CASLLSYEQYF.

This clone was seen repeatedly, ten times or more. The read ends 3 residues shy of where the CDR3 ends; the end is completed using the germline J gene. The chain joins TRBV30 to TRBJ1-6; no firm D call. V lost 2 bases to trimming and J lost 7 bases, with 9 bases between them. This CDR3 spans 13 amino acids. Germline CDR1 GTSNPN, CDR2 SVGIG (reference sequence). The CDR3 bases that were read are TGTGCCTGGAGTCTTACAGAGAATTCACCC. Residues: CAWSLTENSP. The full-length CDR3 reads as CAWSLTENSPLHF. Supplemented by reference TRBV30 and TRBJ1-6, the full variable domain reads SQTIHQWPATLVQPVGSPLSLECTVEGTSNPNLYWYRQAAGRGLQLLFYSVGIGQISSEVPQNLSASRPQDRQFILSSKKLLLSDSGFYLCAWSLTENSPLHFGNGTRLTVT.

This clone was picked up many times. The covered CDR3 bases are TGTGCCAGCACCCAGACAGCAACTAATGAAAAA. It encodes CASTQTATNEK. The complete CDR3 reads CASTQTATNEKLFF. The rearrangement uses TRBV7-9 and TRBJ1-4; maybe TRBD1 (5 bases). The read is 3 residues too short to cover the CDR3 end, so that end is filled in from the germline J gene. CDR1 and CDR2 from the germline V gene are SEHNR and FQNEAQ (reference sequence). V was cut by 7 bases and J by 0 bases, with 9 bases left in between. This CDR3 comprises 14 residues.

As for this clone: The read ends 3 residues early relative to the CDR3; the germline J gene fills the gap. The chain carries TRBV5-1 and TRBJ2-1; 7 nucleotides align to TRBD1. Trimming cost V 8 bases and J 2 bases; bases outside gene matches: 4. This CDR3 comprises 13 residues. CDR1 is SGHRS and CDR2 is YFSETQ in the germline V gene. CDR3 sequence: CASSGTAYNEQFF. The CDR3 DNA, read in part, is TGCGCCAGTTCCGGGACAGCCTACAATGAG.

This clone was detected ten times or more. The DNA ends 3 residues before the CDR3 does, and the rest of the CDR3 is filled in from the germline J gene. This rearrangement joins TRBV19 to TRBJ2-5; 7 nucleotides agree with TRBD2. The CDR3 loop spans 14 amino acids. Per the germline V gene, CDR1 is LNHDA and CDR2 is SQIVND (reference sequence). The V segment lost 7 bases and the J segment 1 base; nucleotides outside the gene matches: 6. Incomplete CDR3 DNA: TGTGCCAGTAAGGTGGGCGGGAGCCAAGAGACC. It is translated as CASKVGGSQET. The CDR3 reads in full as CASKVGGSQETQYF.

This clone was picked up many times. The missing CDR3 end, 3 residues past where the read stops, is filled in from the germline J gene. The chain is built from TRBV20-1 and TRBJ1-5; TRBD1 agrees at 8 bases. The CDR3 sequence is 18 residues long. V was clipped by 4 bases and J by 0 bases; unmatched bases: 14. Germline values: CDR1 DFQATT, CDR2 SNEGSKA (reference sequence). CDR3 loop: CSAINRRQGNNSNQPQHF. The part of the CDR3 DNA that was read is TGCAGTGCTATAAACCGGCGACAGGGGAATAATAGCAATCAGCCC.

This clone was found a few times. The CDR3 is cut off 3 residues early in the read; its end comes from the germline J gene. The chain joins TRBV19 to TRBJ1-4; TRBD1 is a possible D gene (5 bases). The CDR3 runs 15 residues. Trimming pared 2 bases from V and 8 bases from J, leaving 15 bases between. In germline, CDR1 is LNHDA, CDR2 SQIVND (reference sequence). CDR3 bases read: TGTGCCAGTAGTATATTCTCCGGGGGTCTGGAAAAA. It encodes CASSIFSGGLEK. The whole CDR3 reads CASSIFSGGLEKLFF.

This clone has ten or more counts. The CDR3 end lies 3 residues beyond the end of the read and is filled in from the germline J gene. V is TRBV11-2 and J is TRBJ2-1; D uncertain. Between the trimmed V and J ends, which lost 3 bases and 0 bases, there was a span of 6 bases. The CDR3 is made up of 14 amino acids. CDR1 is SGHAT and CDR2 is FQNNGV in the germline V gene. CDR3 sequence reads: CASSFGSSYNEQFF. The CDR3 DNA, read in part, is TGTGCCAGCAGCTTTGGTAGCTCCTACAATGAG.

Turning to this clone: The CDR3 end falls 3 residues outside the read, so it is completed with the germline J gene. J is TRBJ1-1 and V is TRBV7-8, with D possibly being TRBD1 (5 bases). The germline V gene has CDR1 SGHVS and CDR2 FQNEAQ. The CDR3 is 16 residues long. The germline V and J ends were trimmed by 10 bases and 1 base, with 22 bases remaining between them. The sequenced CDR3 bases are TGTGCCACAGACACGAGGGGCTTTCCCCCGAACACTGAA. Protein sequence: CATDTRGFPPNTE. The CDR3, in full, reads CATDTRGFPPNTEAFF.

The sample holds many counts of this clone. The read terminates 3 residues before the CDR3 end, so the remaining end is supplied by the germline J gene. The rearrangement links TRBV30 to TRBJ2-2, with D possibly being TRBD2 (6 bases). There are 15 residues in the CDR3. Germline V gene lookup returns CDR1 GTSNPN and CDR2 SVGIG (reference sequence). V lost 4 bases, J lost 4 bases, and 16 bases lay in between. CDR3 bases read: TGTGCCTGGACAGTCGGCCCCGGGGGCACCGGGGAG. Its protein is CAWTVGPGGTGE. From start to end, the CDR3 is CAWTVGPGGTGELFF. Supplemented by reference TRBV30 and TRBJ2-2, the full variable domain reads SQTIHQWPATLVQPVGSPLSLECTVEGTSNPNLYWYRQAAGRGLQLLFYSVGIGQISSEVPQNLSASRPQDRQFILSSKKLLLSDSGFYLCAWTVGPGGTGELFFGEGSRLTVL.

In its sample, this clone was seen a few times. With the read ending 3 residues before the CDR3 end, the germline J gene is used to fill in that end. V and J are TRBV7-3 and TRBJ2-7, with D maybe TRBD1 (6 bases). The CDR3 is made up of 13 amino acids. The germline V gene encodes CDR1 SGHTA and CDR2 FQGTGA. Deletions cut 2 bases from V and 5 bases from J, with 10 bases between. The covered CDR3 bases are TGTGCCAGCAGCTTACTGTCAGGGGACGAG. It translates to CASSLLSGDE. The CDR3 as a whole reads CASSLLSGDEQYF.

This clone appeared many times. Read sequence stops 3 residues before the CDR3 end, and the germline J gene provides the missing end. The chain has TRBV6-1 and TRBJ1-2; the D gene is possibly TRBD1 (6 bases). The CDR3 is 14 residues long. In germline, CDR1 is MNHNS, CDR2 SASEGT. Trimming shortened V by 0 bases and J by 4 bases, and 9 bases separated the two germline ends. CDR3 DNA, as far as it was read: TGTGCCAGCAGTGAAGCGATGGACAGCTATGGC. It is translated as CASSEAMDSYG. The CDR3 as a whole reads CASSEAMDSYGYTF.

This clone has a count of ten or more. The sequenced fragment ends 3 residues before the CDR3 boundary, so the rest is inferred from the germline J gene. J is TRBJ2-5 and V is TRBV2, with D maybe TRBD2 (5 bases). The length of the CDR3 is 14 residues. V dropped 3 bases and J dropped 4 bases, with 12 bases sitting between them. Germline V gives CDR1 SNHLY, CDR2 FYNNEI. CDR3 residues: CASSDQLVSETQYF. The covered CDR3 bases are TGTGCCAGCAGTGACCAACTAGTTTCAGAGACC.

At least ten counts were recorded for this clone. The CDR3 end falls 3 residues outside the read, so it is completed with the germline J gene. The chain joins TRBV30 to TRBJ2-6; 7 bases align to TRBD1. Germline V CDR1 and CDR2: GTSNPN, SVGIG (reference sequence). The CDR3 is made up of 15 amino acids. With 5 bases clipped from V and 3 bases from J, the junction kept 7 bases outside the gene matches. Partial CDR3 DNA: TGTGCCTGGGGGGGCAGGGGGTATGGGGCCAACGTC. Its protein product is CAWGGRGYGANV. The whole CDR3 sequence reads CAWGGRGYGANVLTF.

This clone showed up many times. With the read ending 3 residues before the CDR3 end, the germline J gene is used to fill in that end. The chain links TRBV5-1 to TRBJ2-5; 14 nucleotides align to TRBD2. The V and J ends lost 4 bases and 4 bases, in that order; junction bases with no gene match: 6. The germline CDR1 and CDR2 sequences are SGHRS and YFSETQ. This CDR3 comprises 16 residues. CDR3 DNA, as far as it was read: TGCGCCAGCAGCAACCCCGGACTAGCGGGAGGAGAGACC. This sequence encodes CASSNPGLAGGET. The whole CDR3 protein reads CASSNPGLAGGETQYF.

This clone has a count of ten or more. The read comes to an end 3 residues before the CDR3 does, leaving the germline J gene to fill in the end. J is TRBJ1-4 and V is TRBV5-5; no clear D gene. The CDR3 covers 14 residues. Per germline, CDR1 SGHKS and CDR2 YYEKEE (reference sequence). Trimming removed 2 bases from V and 3 bases from J, with 8 bases in between. The CDR3 is CASSFRPANEKLFF. CDR3 bases read: TGTGCCAGCAGCTTCAGGCCAGCTAATGAAAAA.

At least ten counts were recorded for this clone. The read falls 3 residues short of the CDR3 end, and the missing part is taken from the germline J gene. J is TRBJ1-2 and V is TRBV7-3; D perhaps matches TRBD1 (6 bases). The ends were cut back, 2 bases at V and 3 bases at J, with 13 bases in the middle. Looked up from germline, CDR1 is SGHTA and CDR2 is FQGTGA. There are 15 residues in the CDR3. Here the CDR3 reads CASSLQGRSDYGYTF. The sequenced part of the CDR3 DNA is TGTGCCAGCAGCTTACAGGGGCGCTCGGACTATGGC.